Listed below are T cell receptor beta chains from one sample, sequenced in a study of blood T cell repertoires in COVID-19. Here immunoSEQ multiplex PCR was the method, and the copy in TCRdb shows in-frame clones only, minus some. This table holds approximately 170,000 clones, 81% found once. Sequenced input: peripheral blood. These receptors were taken from a man aged 55 to 70 with active or convalescent COVID-19. The CDR3 runs from the conserved cysteine through the conserved F or W. A D gene is named only where the DNA matches it firmly. Size values are once, few and many counts, or a class for expanded clones, and some rows have none.

DNA	CDR3	V	J	D	size
TGCGCCAGCCGATCCCGGGATCACAATGAGCAGTTCTTC	CASRSRDHNEQFF	TRBV5-1	TRBJ2-1	-	-
TGCGCCAGCAGCTTGACCAACAGGGGACCTAGCACAGATACGCAGTATTTT	CASSLTNRGPSTDTQYF	TRBV5-1	TRBJ2-3	TRBD1	-
TGTGCCAGCAGCTCCCAGGCCAGCATTAATGAAAAACTGTTTTTT	CASSSQASINEKLFF	TRBV9	TRBJ1-4	-	-
TGCGCCAGCAGCCAAGAAGGGGTAGGGAATGAAAAACTGTTTTTT	CASSQEGVGNEKLFF	TRBV4-1	TRBJ1-4	-	-
TGCACCAGCAGCGATGCAGGGGAGCAGTACTTC	CTSSDAGEQYF	TRBV1	TRBJ2-7	-	-
TGTGCCAGCAGCCACAGTTGGCAGGGCCCGAACCAAAGCACAGATACGCAGTATTTT	CASSHSWQGPNQSTDTQYF	TRBV7-9	TRBJ2-3	-	-
TGTGCCAGCAGTGAATCCGGGGGGACCCCCTACGAGCAGTACTTC	CASSESGGTPYEQYF	TRBV2	TRBJ2-7	TRBD2	few
TGCGCCAGCAGCCAGGGCTCTGGAAACACCATATATTTT	CASSQGSGNTIYF	TRBV5-1	TRBJ1-3	-	-
TGTGCCAGTACAAGGGGGCTCGGCACTGAAGCTTTCTTT	CASTRGLGTEAFF	TRBV19	TRBJ1-1	TRBD1	-
TGCAGCGTGGCCAACCGTGCCTACGAGCAGTACTTC	CSVANRAYEQYF	TRBV29-1	TRBJ2-7	-	-
TGCGCCAGCAGCCAAGACCCTAGCGGGAGTACCTACGAGCAGTACTTC	CASSQDPSGSTYEQYF	TRBV4-1	TRBJ2-7	TRBD2	-
TGTGCCAGCACCCGGACGAACAGTTGGGGCGATACGCAGTATTTT	CASTRTNSWGDTQYF	TRBV11-2	TRBJ2-3	-	-
TGTGCCAGCAGCCAGGGTCGGCGGAGCTACAATGAGCAGTTCTTC	CASSQGRRSYNEQFF	TRBV7-2	TRBJ2-1	-	few
TGTGCCAGCAGCCCGGGACTAGCGGGGGACGAGCAGTACTTC	CASSPGLAGDEQYF	TRBV7-2	TRBJ2-7	TRBD2	once
TGTGCCAGCAGTCAAACCGGGACAGGCCTCTCCAACACCTTC	CASSQTGTGLSNTF	TRBV28	TRBJ1-2	TRBD1	-
TGTGCCAGCAGCCTGGCAGGAAACACCATATATTTT	CASSLAGNTIYF	TRBV3-1/TRBV3-2	TRBJ1-3	-	-
TGTGCCAGCAGCCTCCAGGGTGGGGGCGCGAGGTCCTCGGGCAAGACCCAGTACTTC	CASSLQGGGARSSGKTQYF	TRBV14	TRBJ2-5	-	-
TGCGCCAGCAGCTTCCGACAGGGGCGCGCTGAAGCTTTCTTT	CASSFRQGRAEAFF	TRBV5-1	TRBJ1-1	TRBD1	once
TGTGCCAGCAGTTCGGGACAGCCAAACCTTAAACTCTACCGGCATGGGTACTACGAGCAGTACTTC	CASSSGQPNLKLYRHGYYEQYF	TRBV27	TRBJ2-7	TRBD1	-
TGTGCCAGCAAAGGGACTAGCGGGAGCTTAGACAATGAGCAGTTCTTC	CASKGTSGSLDNEQFF	TRBV2	TRBJ2-1	TRBD2	once
TGCGCCAGCAGCTCAGAAGGCCCCCGGGATGAGCAGTTCTTC	CASSSEGPRDEQFF	TRBV5-1	TRBJ2-1	-	-
TGCGCCAGCAGCTTGGGGAACAGGGGAGCCGGGGAGCTGTTTTTT	CASSLGNRGAGELFF	TRBV5-1	TRBJ2-2	TRBD1	-
TGTGCCAGCAGCTTACTTGTGGGGGGGACCTACAATGAGCAGTTCTTC	CASSLLVGGTYNEQFF	TRBV11-2	TRBJ2-1	TRBD2	few
TGTGCCAGCAGTTCCCGGACTAGCGGAATGTACGAGCAGTACTTC	CASSSRTSGMYEQYF	TRBV6-6	TRBJ2-7	TRBD2	few
TGTGCCAGCAGCACGGGGACAGTGGCCTACAATGAGCAGTTCTTC	CASSTGTVAYNEQFF	TRBV5-4	TRBJ2-1	TRBD1	few
TGTGCCAGCAGTTCGGGACTAGCGGGACGCAATGAGCAGTTCTTC	CASSSGLAGRNEQFF	TRBV5-4	TRBJ2-1	TRBD2	-
TGTGCAAGTCGCTTTTTCCTGCCCCAGCATTTT	CASRFFLPQHF	TRBV12-2	TRBJ1-5	-	-
TGTGCCACCAGCAGCGAGGGACAGAGCTATGGCTACACCTTC	CATSSEGQSYGYTF	TRBV15	TRBJ1-2	TRBD1	-
TGCGCCAGCAGTGAGTCGTTGGCGAACACTGAAGCTTTCTTT	CASSESLANTEAFF	TRBV10-1	TRBJ1-1	-	-
TGTGCCAGCCAGACTAGCGGGGGCCAAGAGACCCAGTACTTC	CASQTSGGQETQYF	TRBV2	TRBJ2-5	TRBD2	-
TGTGCCAGCAGCCCCAGGGGTGGTAATGAAGCTTTCTTT	CASSPRGGNEAFF	TRBV14	TRBJ1-1	-	once
TGCAGTGCTCCCCTGGCGGGGCCATACTTC	CSAPLAGPYF	TRBV20-1	TRBJ2-7	-	-
TGTGCCAGCAGCTCATCCATAGGGGGCTTGTACAATGAGCAGTTCTTC	CASSSSIGGLYNEQFF	TRBV11-2	TRBJ2-1	TRBD1	-
TGTGCCAGCAGCTTGAACACGGGGATCGGGAACACTGAAGCTTTCTTT	CASSLNTGIGNTEAFF	TRBV5-4	TRBJ1-1	-	-
TGTGCCAGCAGTACTCAGGGACAGGGAAAGAACACTGAAGCTTTCTTT	CASSTQGQGKNTEAFF	TRBV6-6	TRBJ1-1	TRBD1	-
TGCGCCAGCAGCTTGGATAGCGGGGGGTCTTACGAGCAGTACTTC	CASSLDSGGSYEQYF	TRBV5-1	TRBJ2-7	TRBD2	-
TGTGCCAGCAGCCCCCTCTACGAGCAGTACTTC	CASSPLYEQYF	TRBV6-2/TRBV6-3	TRBJ2-7	-	-
TGTGCCAGCAGCCAAGCGCTAGAAAGTACCGGGGAGCTGTTTTTT	CASSQALESTGELFF	TRBV3-1/TRBV3-2	TRBJ2-2	-	-
TGCAGCGTTGAGGGACAGGGGATCTACGAGCAGTACTTC	CSVEGQGIYEQYF	TRBV29-1	TRBJ2-7	TRBD1	-
TGTGCCAGCGGGATCCCCGGGGATTCACCCCTCCACTTT	CASGIPGDSPLHF	TRBV2	TRBJ1-6	-	once
TGTGCCAGCAGCCCCCTAGGGAGGGGCTCTGTCCACTATGGCTACACCTTC	CASSPLGRGSVHYGYTF	TRBV3-1/TRBV3-2	TRBJ1-2	-	-
TGTGCCAGCAGCTCACAGGGGGGGAGCAATCAGCCCCAGCATTTT	CASSSQGGSNQPQHF	TRBV7-2	TRBJ1-5	TRBD1	-
TGCGCCAGCCACTATGGACAGGGAGTAAACTACGAGCAGTACTTC	CASHYGQGVNYEQYF	TRBV5-1	TRBJ2-7	TRBD1	-
TGTGCCAGCAGCTTTACTAGCTTCGCTAATTCACCCCTCCACTTT	CASSFTSFANSPLHF	TRBV5-5	TRBJ1-6	-	-
TGCGCCAGCAGCCCAGGACTTCCGTACGAGCAGTACTTC	CASSPGLPYEQYF	TRBV4-3	TRBJ2-7	-	-
TGTGCCACCAGTGATTACCCGGCAGGGACCGGGGAGCTGTTTTTT	CATSDYPAGTGELFF	TRBV24-1	TRBJ2-2	-	-
TGTGCCAGCGGATCCAGGGGGCCGGGAGAGACCCAGTACTTC	CASGSRGPGETQYF	TRBV6-5	TRBJ2-5	TRBD1	-
TGCGCCAGCAGTGAGTCGACCCACCTGCAGGGGCAGTTCTTC	CASSESTHLQGQFF	TRBV10-1	TRBJ2-1	-	-
TGTGCCAGCAGTGAAGCAGTAGGGGACAGGGGTGAAAAACTGTTTTTT	CASSEAVGDRGEKLFF	TRBV6-1	TRBJ1-4	TRBD1	-
TGTGCCAGCTCGCCCGGACTAGCGGTAACCTACGAGCAGTACTTC	CASSPGLAVTYEQYF	TRBV7-9	TRBJ2-7	TRBD2	-
TGTGCCAGCAGTTTGCACGGGACTGCCCCCTACAATGAGCAGTTCTTC	CASSLHGTAPYNEQFF	TRBV6-4	TRBJ2-1	-	-
TGTGCCAGCAGCCCCGGCGGCAGGGGGCGCGAGGCTAATGAAAAACTGTTTTTT	CASSPGGRGREANEKLFF	TRBV4-2	TRBJ1-4	TRBD1	-
TGCGCCAGCAGCCCGACAGATTTGGGTGAAGCTTTCTTT	CASSPTDLGEAFF	TRBV5-1	TRBJ1-1	-	-
TGTGCCAGTCGTCGGCGGGGGGGCAACACCGGGGAGCTGTTTTTT	CASRRRGGNTGELFF	TRBV5-4	TRBJ2-2	TRBD2	few
TGTGCCAGCAGCGTAGGCCCCGCGGGAGGACGGGGGGAGACCCAGTACTTC	CASSVGPAGGRGETQYF	TRBV9	TRBJ2-5	TRBD2	once
TGTGCCAGTAGTATAGCTCTGGGTGGCAGGGGCGCGGCCCGCGGCATTCAGTACTTC	CASSIALGGRGAARGIQYF	TRBV19	TRBJ2-4	-	-
TGTGCCAGCAGAAGGGGGCTTTACGAAAAACTGTTTTTT	CASRRGLYEKLFF	TRBV6-6	TRBJ1-4	TRBD1	few
TGTGCCAGCAGCTGGGACAGTATGAACACTGAAGCTTTCTTT	CASSWDSMNTEAFF	TRBV5-4	TRBJ1-1	TRBD1	-
TGTGCCACGGCCCATGGGGGCTTTAATGAAAAACTGTTTTTT	CATAHGGFNEKLFF	TRBV7-9	TRBJ1-4	-	-
TGTGCCAGCAGTCCAGGGGCCCCCTATAATTCACCCCTCCACTTT	CASSPGAPYNSPLHF	TRBV27	TRBJ1-6	-	-